Listed here are 27 T cell receptor beta chains from one sample, sequenced in a study of T cell changes during pregnancy in multiple sclerosis. Method: immunoSEQ multiplex PCR; TCRdb's copy keeps in-frame clones and lacks some. The sample carries about 100,000 clones, about 91% recorded once. The source material was peripheral blood, sampled in the second trimester of pregnancy. These receptors were collected from a female donor with multiple sclerosis, enrolled in a pregnancy study.

This chain uses TRBV19 with TRBJ1-2; weak D call: TRBD1 (5 bases). Trimming took off 7 bases at V and 5 bases at J, with 20 bases between the two ends. CDR3 length: 15 amino acids. The germline V gene encodes CDR1 LNHDA and CDR2 SQIVND (reference sequence). The CDR3 DNA sequence: TGTGCCAGTACTCCAGAGTTAGGGGCCTCATATGGCTACACCTTC. Translated, it gives CASTPELGASYGYTF. Full variable domain (missing parts from reference TRBV19 and TRBJ1-2): DGGITQSPKYLFRKEGQNVTLSCEQNLNHDAMYWYRQDPGQGLRLIYYSQIVNDFQKGDIAEGYSVSREKKESFPLTVTSAQKNPTAFYLCASTPELGASYGYTFGSGTRLTVV.

This chain connects TRBV19 to TRBJ1-5; 10 nucleotides align to TRBD1. The junction had 9 bases not matched to a gene; V was cut back by 7 bases and J by 0 bases. The CDR3 sequence is 17 residues long. Germline V gives CDR1 LNHDA, CDR2 SQIVND (reference sequence). The CDR3 sequence: CASTRQGAPYSNQPQHF. The CDR3 bases are TGTGCCAGTACCCGACAGGGGGCGCCGTATAGCAATCAGCCCCAGCATTTT.

The rearrangement links TRBV28 to TRBJ2-2; D is undetermined. Germline V gene lookup returns CDR1 MDHEN and CDR2 SYDVKM. V shed 3 bases and J shed 2 bases, with 7 bases lying between them. The CDR3 consists of 14 residues. This CDR3 reads CASSLYINTGELFF. The CDR3 nucleotides are TGTGCCAGCAGTTTGTACATCAACACCGGGGAGCTGTTTTTT. Together with reference TRBV28 and TRBJ2-2, the CDR3 gives the full variable domain: DVKVTQSSRYLVKRTGEKVFLECVQDMDHENMFWYRQDPGLGLRLIYFSYDVKMKEKGDIPEGYSVSREKKERFSLILESASTNQTSMYLCASSLYINTGELFFGEGSRLTVL.

The V call is TRBV28, the J call TRBJ2-3; tentative D call: TRBD2 (5 bases). The V gene lost 2 bases and the J gene lost 4 bases, with 19 bases spanning the gap. CDR1 MDHEN and CDR2 SYDVKM come from the germline V gene. The CDR3 totals 17 residues. Written as DNA, the CDR3 is TGTGCCAGCAGTTTAGGTTCAGGCGGGTCGGTTGCAGATACGCAGTATTTT. Its protein product is CASSLGSGGSVADTQYF.

The V and J genes are TRBV18 and TRBJ2-7; 9 bases match TRBD2. This CDR3 contains 15 residues. Trimming at V came to 2 bases and at J to 6 bases, leaving 8 bases not matched to a gene. The V gene's germline CDR1 is KGHSH and CDR2 LQKENI. The CDR3: CASSPTGTSSGEQYF. The CDR3 bases are TGTGCCAGCTCACCAACCGGGACTAGCTCAGGCGAGCAGTACTTC.

V is TRBV5-4 and J is TRBJ2-7; 8 bases align to TRBD2. The CDR3 is made up of 16 amino acids. Germline-derived CDR1 and CDR2 are SGHNT and YYREEE (reference sequence). Trimming removed 4 bases from V and 0 bases from J; junction bases left unmatched: 9. The CDR3 protein is CASSRGGSGSSYEQYF. The CDR3 nucleotides are TGTGCCAGCAGCCGCGGTGGGAGCGGGAGCTCCTACGAGCAGTACTTC.

This chain connects TRBV10-3 to TRBJ2-2; 10 bases line up with TRBD1. Germline V gene lookup returns CDR1 ENHRY and CDR2 SYGVKD. The CDR3 has 14 amino acids. V was clipped by 7 bases and J by 6 bases; unmatched bases: 5. The CDR3 loop reads CAIMTGGDPGELFF. The CDR3, as DNA: TGTGCCATCATGACAGGGGGCGACCCCGGGGAGCTGTTTTTT.

J is TRBJ2-1 and V is TRBV5-1; no firm D call. CDR3 size: 12 residues. V lost 4 bases and J lost 4, with 6 bases in between. In germline, CDR1 is SGHRS, CDR2 YFSETQ. CDR3 sequence: CASSLRYNEQFF. CDR3 coding DNA: TGCGCCAGCAGCCTACGATACAATGAGCAGTTCTTC.

The chain is built from TRBV11-2 and TRBJ2-7; weak D call: TRBD1 (5 bases). V lost 4 bases, J lost 2 bases, and 18 bases lay in between. This CDR3 region has 16 residues. Germline assignment: CDR1 SGHAT and CDR2 FQNNGV. The CDR3 sequence is CASSSPSGRTAYEQYF. The CDR3 region has the DNA TGTGCCAGCAGCTCACCCTCAGGGCGGACCGCCTACGAGCAGTACTTC.

This chain uses TRBV29-1 with TRBJ2-7; TRBD1 matches 9 bases. J gave up 3 bases and V 6 bases, and 3 bases lay outside the gene matches. Germline values: CDR1 SQVTM, CDR2 ANQGSEA. This CDR3 has 12 residues. The CDR3 bases are TGCAGCGTGGGACAGGGAAGCTACGAGCAGTACTTC. It translates to CSVGQGSYEQYF.

The rearrangement links TRBV19 to TRBJ1-2; no reliable D call. Deletions cut 3 bases from V and 8 bases from J, with 16 bases between. The CDR3 runs 14 residues. CDR1 and CDR2 from the germline V gene are LNHDA and SQIVND (reference sequence). CDR3 sequence: CASSIPGSGNGYTF. The CDR3 bases are TGTGCCAGTAGTATCCCGGGGAGTGGAAACGGCTACACCTTC.

V usage is TRBV19 and J usage is TRBJ1-2, with 7 nucleotides matching TRBD1. The germline V gene has CDR1 LNHDA and CDR2 SQIVND (reference sequence). This CDR3 comprises 14 residues. Trimming took 5 bases from V and 8 from J; bases not matched to a gene: 11. The DNA of the CDR3 is TGTGCCAGTAGTGGACAGGCCGGATTGGGAGGCTACACCTTC. Translating gives CASSGQAGLGGYTF. Using reference TRBV19 and TRBJ1-2 for the parts outside the CDR3, the full variable domain is DGGITQSPKYLFRKEGQNVTLSCEQNLNHDAMYWYRQDPGQGLRLIYYSQIVNDFQKGDIAEGYSVSREKKESFPLTVTSAQKNPTAFYLCASSGQAGLGGYTFGSGTRLTVV.

The table lists this clone with a count of one. As DNA, the CDR3 is TGTGCCAGCAGCACCACAGGACACCCGAGCTCCTACGAGCAGTACTTC. Translating it yields CASSTTGHPSSYEQYF. The rearrangement uses TRBV7-8 and TRBJ2-7; a weak D match, TRBD1 (5 bases). Trimming removed 5 bases from V and 0 bases from J, with 17 bases in between. This CDR3 has 16 amino acids. CDR1 is SGHVS, CDR2 FQNEAQ, per germline.

The chain couples TRBV25-1 to TRBJ1-1; D not certain. Germline CDR1 reads MGHDK; CDR2 reads SYGVNS. The V end lost 2 bases, the J end lost 2 bases, and 21 bases lay between the germline ends. The CDR3 sequence is 18 residues long. DNA for the CDR3: TGTGCCAGCAGTGAAACCCTGGACGGAGGCATCTCAAACACTGAAGCTTTCTTT. Its translation is CASSETLDGGISNTEAFF.

The chain couples TRBV6-5 to TRBJ1-2; tentatively, D is TRBD1 (5 bases). This CDR3 is 12 amino acids long. The germline V gene has CDR1 MNHEY and CDR2 SVGAGI. The germline V and J ends were trimmed by 5 bases and 5 bases, with 9 bases remaining between them. For the CDR3, the DNA is TGTGCCAGCAGTCGAGGACATTATGGCTACACCTTC. Translation gives CASSRGHYGYTF.

The chain recombines TRBV15 with TRBJ2-7, with a possible D match to TRBD1 (6 bases). The CDR3 sequence is 14 residues long. Per the germline V gene, CDR1 is LNHNV and CDR2 is YYDKDF (reference sequence). V lost 4 bases, J lost 2 bases, and 12 bases lay in between. The CDR3: CATSTPGQPYEQYF. The DNA of the CDR3 is TGTGCCACCAGCACTCCGGGACAACCCTACGAGCAGTACTTC. Full variable domain (rest looked up from reference TRBV15 and TRBJ2-7): DAMVIQNPRYQVTQFGKPVTLSCSQTLNHNVMYWYQQKSSQAPKLLFHYYDKDFNNEADTPDNFQSRRPNTSFCFLDIRSPGLGDTAMYLCATSTPGQPYEQYFGPGTRLTVT.

The CDR3 nucleotides read TGTGCCAGCAGCAGGGACAGGGCCGGCTCCTACAATGAGCAGTTCTTC. It encodes CASSRDRAGSYNEQFF. The V and J genes are TRBV5-5 and TRBJ2-1, with 9 bases aligning to TRBD1. The CDR3 loop spans 16 amino acids. The germline V gene encodes CDR1 SGHKS and CDR2 YYEKEE (reference sequence). With 4 bases clipped from V and 0 bases from J, the junction kept 5 bases outside the gene matches. Full variable domain (missing parts from reference TRBV5-5 and TRBJ2-1): DAGVTQSPTHLIKTRGQQVTLRCSPISGHKSVSWYQQVLGQGPQFIFQYYEKEERGRGNFPDRFSARQFPNYSSELNVNALLLGDSALYLCASSRDRAGSYNEQFFGPGTRLTVL.

This chain links TRBV9 with TRBJ2-1, with D possibly TRBD2 on 5 matching bases. Trimming left V 2 bases short and J 3 bases short, with 12 bases between. Germline CDR1 is SGDLS and CDR2 is YYNGEE. This CDR3 region has 15 residues. CDR3 DNA: TGTGCCAGCAGCGTCACGGGAACTGGCTACAATGAGCAGTTCTTC. Translated, it gives CASSVTGTGYNEQFF. The full variable domain, with the rest looked up from reference TRBV9 and TRBJ2-1, is DSGVTQTPKHLITATGQRVTLRCSPRSGDLSVYWYQQSLDQGLQFLIQYYNGEERAKGNILERFSAQQFPDLHSELNLSSLELGDSALYFCASSVTGTGYNEQFFGPGTRLTVL.

Only one count was recorded for this clone. This chain connects TRBV15 to TRBJ1-4; D uncertain. The ends were cut back, 5 bases at V and 5 bases at J, with 12 bases in the middle. The germline gives CDR1 LNHNV, CDR2 YYDKDF (reference sequence). This CDR3 has 14 residues. The chain's CDR3 is CATSEKGGNEKLFF. The CDR3 bases are TGTGCCACCAGCGAAAAAGGAGGGAATGAAAAACTGTTTTTT.

The chain links TRBV6-1 to TRBJ2-3; possibly TRBD2 for D (6 bases). The ends were cut back, 2 bases at V and 4 bases at J, with 19 bases in the middle. CDR1 and CDR2 (germline): MNHNS, SASEGT. This CDR3 is built from 17 residues. Here the CDR3 DNA reads TGTGCCAGCAGTGAACCTGGGACTCTCACCGTCCCAGATACGCAGTATTTT. Amino acids: CASSEPGTLTVPDTQYF.

This clone was counted once. The V and J genes are TRBV29-1 and TRBJ2-1; TRBD2 agrees at 8 bases. The CDR3 extends over 16 amino acids. Germline CDR1 SQVTM, CDR2 ANQGSEA. After removal of 3 bases from V and 8 bases from J, the junction contained 15 bases not matched to a gene. CDR3 DNA sequence: TGCAGCGTTGAGCTCTACGGGAGGGCCCTCGACTATGAGCAGTTCTTC. Translated: CSVELYGRALDYEQFF.

CDR3 nucleotides: TGTGCCAGCAGCTTCGGACAGGGGGCGTTTTACGAGCAGTACTTC. This gives the protein CASSFGQGAFYEQYF. The V gene is TRBV7-2, the J gene TRBJ2-7; the match to TRBD1 covers 11 bases. V was clipped by 3 bases and J by 4 bases; unmatched bases: 5. This CDR3 has 15 residues. The germline V gene has CDR1 SGHTA and CDR2 FQGNSA.

This chain links TRBV25-1 with TRBJ2-1; no clear D. V shed 2 bases and J shed 11 bases, with 13 bases lying between them. In germline, CDR1 is MGHDK, CDR2 SYGVNS. The CDR3 has 13 amino acids. CDR3 coding DNA: TGTGCCAGCAGTGAAATTGTGTCCGTTAAGCAGTTCTTC. Its translation: CASSEIVSVKQFF.

This chain links TRBV27 with TRBJ1-2; D gene ambiguous. Germline CDR1 is MNHEY and CDR2 is SMNVEV (reference sequence). Trimming stripped 3 bases from V and 5 bases from J, with 10 bases between. This CDR3 has 13 residues. The DNA for the CDR3 is TGTGCCAGCAGTTTGAGGTCGACTTATGGCTACACCTTC. Translation gives CASSLRSTYGYTF.

V usage is TRBV2 and J usage is TRBJ1-2; the match to TRBD1 covers 9 bases. From germline, CDR1 is SNHLY and CDR2 FYNNEI. Trimming took 6 bases from V and 4 from J; bases not matched to a gene: 9. This CDR3 comprises 15 residues. CDR3 bases: TGTGCCAGCAGCGGGGGACAGGGCCCAGGCTATGGCTACACCTTC. As protein: CASSGGQGPGYGYTF.

The chain carries TRBV9 and TRBJ1-2, with 7 bases that match TRBD1. The CDR3 is 16 amino acids. CDR1 and CDR2 (germline): SGDLS, YYNGEE. J lost 4 bases, V lost 0 bases, and 9 bases had no gene match. In DNA, the CDR3 is TGTGCCAGCAGCGTAGCTGCACAGGGGTCCCCCTATGGCTACACCTTC. Its translation: CASSVAAQGSPYGYTF.

The rearrangement uses TRBV7-3 and TRBJ2-7; 11 bases align to TRBD1. With 5 bases clipped from V and 4 bases from J, the junction kept 10 bases outside the gene matches. CDR3 length: 16 residues. Per germline, CDR1 SGHTA and CDR2 FQGTGA. The CDR3 spells CASSPTGGTGGYEQYF. The CDR3 DNA is TGTGCCAGCAGCCCCACGGGGGGGACAGGGGGTTACGAGCAGTACTTC. Using reference TRBV7-3 and TRBJ2-7 for the parts outside the CDR3, the full variable domain is GAGVSQTPSNKVTEKGKYVELRCDPISGHTALYWYRQSLGQGPEFLIYFQGTGAADDSGLPNDRFFAVRPEGSVSTLKIQRTERGDSAVYLCASSPTGGTGGYEQYFGPGTRLTVT.